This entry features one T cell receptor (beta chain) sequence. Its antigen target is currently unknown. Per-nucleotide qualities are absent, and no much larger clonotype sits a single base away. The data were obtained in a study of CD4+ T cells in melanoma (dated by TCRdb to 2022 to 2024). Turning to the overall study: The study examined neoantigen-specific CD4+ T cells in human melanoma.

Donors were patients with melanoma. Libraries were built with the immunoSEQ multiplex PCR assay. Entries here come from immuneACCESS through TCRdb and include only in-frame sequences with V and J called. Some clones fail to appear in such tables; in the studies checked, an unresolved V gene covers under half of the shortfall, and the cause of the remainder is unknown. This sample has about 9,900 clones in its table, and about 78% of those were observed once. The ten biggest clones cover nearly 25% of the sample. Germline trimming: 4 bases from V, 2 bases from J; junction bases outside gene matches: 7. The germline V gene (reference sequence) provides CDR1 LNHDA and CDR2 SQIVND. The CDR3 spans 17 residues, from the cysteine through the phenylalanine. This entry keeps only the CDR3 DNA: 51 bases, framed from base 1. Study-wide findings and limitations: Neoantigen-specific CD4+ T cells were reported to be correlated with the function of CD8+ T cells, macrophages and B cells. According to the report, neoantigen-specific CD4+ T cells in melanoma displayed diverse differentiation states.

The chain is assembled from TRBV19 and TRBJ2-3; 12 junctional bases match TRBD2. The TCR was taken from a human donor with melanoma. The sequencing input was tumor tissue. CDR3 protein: CASSRALAGGSTDTQYF. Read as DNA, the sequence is TGTGCCAGTAGTAGGGCACTAGCGGGGGGCTCCACAGATACGCAGTATTTT.